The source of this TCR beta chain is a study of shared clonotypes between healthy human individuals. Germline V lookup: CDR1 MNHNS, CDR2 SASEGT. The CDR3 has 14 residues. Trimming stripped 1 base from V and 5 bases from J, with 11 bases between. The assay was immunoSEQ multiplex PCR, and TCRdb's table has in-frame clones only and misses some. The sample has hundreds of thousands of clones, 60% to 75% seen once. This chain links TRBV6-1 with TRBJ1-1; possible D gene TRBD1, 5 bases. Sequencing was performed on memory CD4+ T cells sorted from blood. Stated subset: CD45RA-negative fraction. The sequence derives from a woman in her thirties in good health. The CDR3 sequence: CASSEVQGGTEAFF. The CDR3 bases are TGTGCCAGCAGTGAAGTCCAGGGCGGGACTGAAGCTTTCTTT.